This T cell receptor (beta chain) was obtained from a study of blood T cell repertoires in COVID-19. About the research overall: COVID-19 samples from acute and convalescent phases originated in the United States, Italy and Spain.

Libraries were prepared by immunoSEQ multiplex PCR; TCRdb keeps only in-frame clonotypes and omits some of them. Of tens of thousands of clones listed, 65% to 85% are singletons. V gave up 6 bases and J gave up 10 bases; unmatched junction bases: 12. CDR1 is SNHLY and CDR2 is FYNNEI in the germline V gene. The CDR3 runs to 14 residues. The sample comprised peripheral blood. This chain connects TRBV2 to TRBJ1-2; 9 positions agree with TRBD1. The sequence came from a woman aged 55-75 years with acute or convalescent COVID-19. This CDR3 reads CASRPGQGRRNYTF. Here the CDR3 DNA reads TGTGCCAGCAGGCCGGGACAGGGTCGTCGAAACTACACCTTC.